Presented here are 29 T cell receptor beta chains from one specimen sequenced in a study of immune characterization of retroperitoneal liposarcoma. TCRdb fed the PCR reads into MiXCR, producing one record per CDR3 protein. Of 3,000 to 4,000 distinct CDR3 sequences listed, 27% are singletons. Material for sequencing was tumor tissue. The receptors were gathered from a female donor with retroperitoneal liposarcoma.

This clonotype rates as medium-sized. The chain joins TRBV7-2 to TRBJ2-5; 7 bases align to TRBD2. The J call may be in error: the DNA end matches TRBJ2-1 better. The CDR3 contains 16 residues. Germline lookup yields CDR1 SGHTA and CDR2 FQGNSA. The CDR3 sequence: CASSLGGSGSQETQFF. The CDR3 region has the DNA TGTGCCAGCAGCTTAGGTGGTAGCGGGTCTCAAGAGACCCAGTTCTTC.

The chain carries TRBV12-3 or TRBV12-4 and TRBJ2-3; D is undetermined. Trimming pared 3 bases from V and 2 bases from J, leaving 9 bases between. The CDR3 length is 14 residues. The CDR3 region is CASSFLGLTDTQYF. The CDR3 nucleotides are TGTGCCAGCAGTTTTCTAGGCCTCACAGATACGCAGTATTTT.

This clonotype is medium-sized (0.01 to 0.1%) in the sample. The chain combines TRBV6-1 with TRBJ2-5, with D possibly being TRBD1 or TRBD2 (5 bases each). V lost 5 bases to trimming and J lost 0 bases, with 10 bases between them. This CDR3 contains 14 residues. Germline values: CDR1 MNHNS, CDR2 SASEGT. The CDR3 nucleotides are TGTGCCAGCAGTCGGGACCCTGACCAAGAGACCCAGTACTTC. Translating gives CASSRDPDQETQYF.

By sample fraction, this clonotype is large. This chain uses TRBV11-3 with TRBJ2-5; 9 bases match TRBD1. The J call may be mistaken, given a closer DNA end match to TRBJ2-7. Germline CDR1 reads SGHNT; CDR2 reads YENEEA. The CDR3 is 13 residues long. In DNA form, the CDR3 reads TGTGCCAGCAGCCAGGGACAGGGAGGCGAGCAGTACTTC. Its protein product is CASSQGQGGEQYF.

This clonotype rates as medium-sized. The V and J genes are TRBV4-1 and TRBJ1-1; no definite D call. This CDR3 spans 13 amino acids. Germline V gene data show CDR1 as MGHRA and CDR2 as YSYEKL. With 6 bases removed from V and 1 base from J, the gap between germline ends came to 9 bases. The CDR3 region has the DNA TGCGCCAGCAGTTGGGCCCCGAACACTGAAGCTTTCTTT. This gives the protein CASSWAPNTEAFF.

The CDR3 bases are TGTGCCAGCAGCCAAATCGGGACAGCGCAAGAGACCCAGTTCTTC. This translates into CASSQIGTAQETQFF. The chain joins TRBV7-2 to TRBJ2-1, with TRBD1 matching over 7 bases. Germline V gene data show CDR1 as SGHTA and CDR2 as FQGNSA. J gave up 13 bases and V 5 bases, and 17 bases lay outside the gene matches. CDR3 length equals 15 residues.

J is TRBJ2-1 and V is TRBV14; D might be TRBD2 (5 bases). This CDR3 contains 14 residues. CDR1 and CDR2 from the germline V gene are SGHDN and FVKESK. V dropped 0 bases and J dropped 6 bases, with 9 bases sitting between them. CDR3 DNA: TGTGCCAGCAGCCAAGAGGGAGCTCTCAATGAGCAGTTCTTC. Translated, it gives CASSQEGALNEQFF.

V is TRBV18 and J is TRBJ2-1; TRBD1 matches at 7 bases. CDR1 and CDR2 (germline): KGHSH, LQKENI. The length of the CDR3 is 16 residues. J was trimmed by 1 base and V by 3 bases; bases with no gene match: 6. CDR3 nucleotides: TGTGCCAGCTCACCTCCGGCAGGGGGATCCTACAATGAGCAGTTCTTC. Its protein is CASSPPAGGSYNEQFF.

The CDR3 DNA reads TGCGCCAGCAGTCCGGATAGAGTCAATGAGCAGTTCTTC. Amino acids: CASSPDRVNEQFF. J is TRBJ2-5 and V is TRBV5-1, with D uncertain. The DNA end favors TRBJ2-1, so the J call may be wrong. This CDR3 contains 13 residues. Looked up from germline, CDR1 is SGHRS and CDR2 is YFSETQ.

This clonotype showed up just a few times. The rearrangement uses TRBV7-2 and TRBJ2-5; D call uncertain. The CDR3 contains 16 residues. Germline CDR1 reads SGHTA; CDR2 reads FQGNSA. V was pared by 1 base and J by 3 bases, with 15 bases between. CDR3 bases: TGTGCCAGCAGCTTAGGCCTCGAAACAGCGAAAGAGACCCAGTACTTC. Translation gives CASSLGLETAKETQYF.

V gene TRBV10-1 combines with J gene TRBJ2-2; 11 positions match TRBD2. Germline CDR1 is WNHNN and CDR2 is SYGVQD (reference sequence). The J segment lost 4 bases and the V segment lost 2 bases, leaving 3 bases of the junction unmatched. CDR3 length equals 16 residues. The CDR3 protein is CASSEITSGGTGELFF. The CDR3 bases are TGCGCCAGCAGTGAGATCACTAGCGGGGGCACCGGGGAGCTGTTTTTT.

Within the sample, this clonotype is medium-sized (0.01 to 0.1%). This sequence joins TRBV6-1 and TRBJ2-1, with D maybe TRBD2 (5 bases). The DNA end is more similar to TRBJ2-7, so the J call may be wrong. This CDR3 has 17 amino acids. Germline CDR1 and CDR2: MNHNS and SASEGT. CDR3 in DNA: TGTGCCAGCTGGTCTAGCCTCCTTGGAGGATCCTACAATGAGCAGTACTTC. Protein product: CASWSSLLGGSYNEQYF.

The chain joins TRBV11-2 to TRBJ1-1, with 7 bases that match TRBD1. The CDR3 sequence is 13 residues long. Unmatched junction bases numbered 4, after V lost 1 base and J lost 8 bases. CDR1 SGHAT and CDR2 FQNNGV come from the germline V gene. The CDR3 DNA follows: TGTGCCAGCAGCTTAGGGACAGGCGGGGAAGCTTTCTTT. Translation: CASSLGTGGEAFF. Looking up the rest from reference TRBV11-2 and TRBJ1-1 gives the full variable domain: EAGVAQSPRYKIIEKRQSVAFWCNPISGHATLYWYQQILGQGPKLLIQFQNNGVVDDSQLPKDRFSAERLKGVDSTLKIQPAKLEDSAVYLCASSLGTGGEAFFGQGTRLTVV.

This chain joins TRBV6-5 and TRBJ2-1; TRBD2 matches 7 bases. Looked up from germline, CDR1 is MNHEY and CDR2 is SVGAGI. The V gene end was trimmed by 6 bases and the J gene end by 9 bases; junction bases not matched to a gene: 8. This CDR3 contains 13 residues. The CDR3 here is CASRLAVWSEQFF. The CDR3 region has the DNA TGTGCCAGCAGGCTAGCGGTGTGGAGTGAGCAGTTCTTC.

The chain has TRBV6-1 and TRBJ2-2, with D possibly matching TRBD2 (7 bases). The V gene lost 7 bases and the J gene lost 7 bases, with 19 bases spanning the gap. This CDR3 has 15 residues. Germline CDR1 MNHNS, CDR2 SASEGT. The CDR3 nucleotides read TGTGCCAGCACCCCCCGGGGGGCGCAGAGCGGGGAGCTGTTTTTT. This sequence encodes CASTPRGAQSGELFF.

This clonotype was seen more than once but under ten times. This chain uses TRBV7-2 with TRBJ2-7; TRBD1 agrees at 8 bases. The trim removed 4 bases at V and 6 bases at J, leaving 11 bases unmatched. The germline V gene has CDR1 SGHTA and CDR2 FQGNSA. The CDR3 has 15 amino acids. The CDR3 DNA follows: TGTGCCAGCAGCTCGACAGGGGACGGGTTTGGCGAGCAGTACTTC. Amino acids: CASSSTGDGFGEQYF.

Relative to its sample, this clonotype is hyperexpanded. The DNA for the CDR3 is TGTGCCAGCAAGCCTTATGGGGCTAGCGGGAGACGGGAGCTGTTTTTT. Its translation: CASKPYGASGRRELFF. V is TRBV6-1 and J is TRBJ2-2; 10 bases line up with TRBD2. The CDR3 has 16 amino acids. Trimming at V came to 7 bases and at J to 9 bases, leaving 14 bases not matched to a gene. Germline V gene lookup returns CDR1 MNHNS and CDR2 SASEGT.

By sample share, this clonotype is medium-sized. The chain uses TRBV7-6 and TRBJ2-5; D may be TRBD2 (5 bases). CDR1 and CDR2 (germline): SGHVS, FNYEAQ. V lost 5 bases to trimming and J lost 11 bases, with 15 bases between them. This CDR3 has 12 amino acids. The CDR3 bases are TGTGCCAGCAGCCCTAACCCCTGGGAGCAGTACTTC. Its protein product is CASSPNPWEQYF.

This clonotype appeared once. The chain is built from TRBV6-6 and TRBJ1-2; D is unclear. CDR1 is MNHNY, CDR2 SVGAGI, per germline (reference sequence). V lost 0 bases, J lost 7 bases, and 12 bases lay in between. This CDR3 contains 14 residues. The CDR3 bases are TGTGCCAGCAGTTACTCGAGAGTGATTTGTGGCTACACCTTC. Translating it yields CASSYSRVICGYTF.

V is TRBV7-6 and J is TRBJ2-1; TRBD1 matches at 7 bases. The length of the CDR3 is 13 residues. The germline V gene encodes CDR1 SGHVS and CDR2 FNYEAQ. V dropped 1 base and J dropped 10; count of bases not matched to a gene: 4. CDR3 region: CASSLGQGMEQFF. DNA of the CDR3: TGTGCCAGCAGCTTAGGACAGGGTATGGAGCAGTTCTTC.

This clonotype was seen ten or more times. The rearrangement uses TRBV11-3 and TRBJ2-3; D unresolved. The germline V and J ends were trimmed by 6 bases and 8 bases, with 15 bases remaining between them. The CDR3 sequence is 13 residues long. Germline CDR1 SGHNT, CDR2 YENEEA. The CDR3 DNA follows: TGTGCCAGCAGAGAGGACCGTTTAGTTACGCAGTATTTT. It translates to CASREDRLVTQYF.

By frequency in the sample, this clonotype is medium-sized. This chain links TRBV27 with TRBJ2-1; D not resolved. This CDR3 is built from 14 residues. Trimming removed 2 bases at V and 6 bases at J, with 11 bases between. CDR1 and CDR2 (germline): MNHEY, SMNVEV (reference sequence). The CDR3 loop is CASSLEETSNEQFF. The CDR3 DNA reads as TGTGCCAGCAGTTTAGAGGAAACAAGCAATGAGCAGTTCTTC.

The sample holds one count of this clonotype. The V and J genes are TRBV7-1 and TRBJ2-2; 9 nucleotides agree with TRBD2. TRBV7-1 belongs to the ORF category, with a function that is uncertain. This CDR3 contains 16 residues. With V trimmed by 3 bases and J by 3 bases, 5 bases remained unmatched. The CDR3 sequence is CASSSQREAYTGELFF. The CDR3 region has the DNA TGTGCCAGCAGCTCCCAGCGGGAGGCATACACCGGGGAGCTGTTTTTT.

V and J are TRBV6-1 and TRBJ2-1; 9 bases map to TRBD1. V lost 5 bases to trimming and J lost 2 bases; unmatched junction nucleotides: 4. Germline CDR1 and CDR2: MNHNS and SASEGT. There are 15 residues in the CDR3. For the CDR3, the DNA is TGTGCCAGCAGTCAACAGGGGGCCCCCTACAATGAGCAGTTCTTC. The encoded protein is CASSQQGAPYNEQFF.

V usage is TRBV7-2 and J usage is TRBJ2-1; TRBD2 matches 11 bases. Near its end, the DNA agrees better with TRBJ2-7, so the J call may be wrong. Germline lookup yields CDR1 SGHTA and CDR2 FQGNSA. The CDR3 consists of 14 residues. CDR3 sequence reads: CASSLTSGSAEQYF. The CDR3 coding sequence is TGTGCCAGCAGCTTAACTAGCGGGAGTGCCGAGCAGTACTTC.

This clonotype is categorized as medium-sized. The CDR3 here is CASSLLWNEQYF. CDR3 bases: TGTGCCAGCAGCCTCCTATGGAATGAGCAGTACTTC. V usage is TRBV7-6 and J usage is TRBJ2-4; unclear D gene. Per germline, CDR1 SGHVS and CDR2 FNYEAQ. V dropped 5 bases and J dropped 13 bases, with 15 bases sitting between them. The CDR3 spans 12 residues.

In this sample, this clonotype is medium-sized (0.01 to 0.1%). Here the CDR3 DNA reads TGTGCCAGCAGCAATTTTGACATAACCCAAGAGACCCAGTACTTC. Translated, it gives CASSNFDITQETQYF. This chain links TRBV6-1 with TRBJ2-5; D gene unclear. Germline CDR1 and CDR2: MNHNS and SASEGT. The CDR3 sequence is 15 residues long. Trimming shortened V by 6 bases and J by 1 base, and 15 bases separated the two germline ends.

Only one count was recorded for this clonotype. V and J are TRBV10-1 and TRBJ2-1, with D unresolved. This CDR3 comprises 14 residues. Germline V gene data show CDR1 as WNHNN and CDR2 as SYGVQD (reference sequence). V dropped 0 bases and J dropped 9 bases, with 12 bases sitting between them. Written as DNA, the CDR3 is TGCGCCAGCAGTGAGTCGAGCTTTTCCGGTGAGCAGTTCTTC. This translates into CASSESSFSGEQFF.

This clonotype has at least ten counts. V usage is TRBV4-1 and J usage is TRBJ2-4, with TRBD2 matching over 7 bases. V trimming: 4 bases; J trimming: 6 bases; junction bases outside the gene matches: 12. This CDR3 has 16 amino acids. CDR1 MGHRA and CDR2 YSYEKL come from the germline V gene. The CDR3 nucleotides are TGCGCCAGCAGCCCCCTCCTGGGGGAGGGGCTAAACATTCAGTACTTC. It encodes CASSPLLGEGLNIQYF.